This is a list of T cell receptor beta chains from one sample in a study of post-analysis software for immune sequencing data. MiXCR, applied by TCRdb to the PCR reads, yields one record per CDR3 protein. Of some 700,000 distinct CDR3 sequences detected, around 60% appear once; the ten largest clones hold about 10%. The specimen sequenced was blood. Source of these receptors: a girl aged 2 to 9 with multiple sclerosis. Both conserved end residues are part of each CDR3. A D gene is named only where the DNA matches it firmly. Size is stated for part of the rows, as once, few or many counts, or as a class when the clone is expanded.

cdr3_aa: CASRDRENADTQYF; cdr3_nt: TGTGCCAGTCGGGACAGGGAGAACGCAGATACGCAGTATTTT; j_call: TRBJ2-3; clone_size: once; d_call: TRBD1; v_call: TRBV2
cdr3_aa: CSARDQTGRETQYF; cdr3_nt: TGCAGTGCTAGAGATCAAACGGGGAGGGAGACCCAGTACTTC; j_call: TRBJ2-5; clone_size: -; d_call: -; v_call: TRBV20-1
cdr3_aa: CASAITDTQYF; cdr3_nt: TGTGCCAGCGCCATCACAGATACGCAGTATTTT; j_call: TRBJ2-3; clone_size: -; d_call: -; v_call: TRBV12-3/TRBV12-4
cdr3_aa: CASSTGSGNTDTQYF; cdr3_nt: TGTGCCAGCAGCACAGGGTCGGGTAACACAGATACGCAGTATTTT; j_call: TRBJ2-3; clone_size: once; d_call: -; v_call: TRBV5-5
cdr3_aa: CASSPRRDPGDEQFF; cdr3_nt: TGTGCCAGCAGCCCCCGCCGGGACCCTGGCGATGAGCAGTTCTTC; j_call: TRBJ2-1; clone_size: -; d_call: -; v_call: TRBV11-1
cdr3_aa: CSVYNEQFF; cdr3_nt: TGCAGCGTCTATAATGAGCAGTTCTTC; j_call: TRBJ2-1; clone_size: few; d_call: -; v_call: TRBV29-1
cdr3_aa: CASSVEAGSNTEAFF; cdr3_nt: TGTGCCAGCAGCGTAGAAGCGGGGTCGAACACTGAAGCTTTCTTT; j_call: TRBJ1-1; clone_size: -; d_call: -; v_call: TRBV9
cdr3_aa: CASSRWEFHGSYEQYF; cdr3_nt: TGTGCCAGCAGCCGGTGGGAGTTCCACGGGTCCTACGAGCAGTACTTC; j_call: TRBJ2-7; clone_size: -; d_call: -; v_call: TRBV12-3/TRBV12-4
cdr3_aa: CSAMRSGNGEQYF; cdr3_nt: TGCAGTGCCATGCGCAGCGGAAACGGCGAGCAGTACTTC; j_call: TRBJ2-7; clone_size: -; d_call: -; v_call: TRBV20-1
cdr3_aa: CSVRNGILPYEQYF; cdr3_nt: TGCAGCGTGCGAAACGGGATTCTCCCTTACGAGCAGTACTTC; j_call: TRBJ2-7; clone_size: once; d_call: -; v_call: TRBV29-1
cdr3_aa: CSATGGPNSYNEQFF; cdr3_nt: TGCAGTGCTACGGGAGGGCCTAACTCCTACAATGAGCAGTTCTTC; j_call: TRBJ2-1; clone_size: few; d_call: TRBD2; v_call: TRBV20-1
cdr3_aa: CASSLDTINTEAFF; cdr3_nt: TGCGCCAGCAGCTTGGACACTATCAACACTGAAGCTTTCTTT; j_call: TRBJ1-1; clone_size: -; d_call: -; v_call: TRBV5-1
cdr3_aa: CASSLGAGHQETQYF; cdr3_nt: TGCGCCAGCAGCTTGGGAGCGGGACACCAAGAGACCCAGTACTTC; j_call: TRBJ2-5; clone_size: -; d_call: TRBD2; v_call: TRBV5-1
cdr3_aa: CATSRDRVGQGPLGTQYF; cdr3_nt: TGTGCCACCAGCAGAGATAGAGTGGGACAGGGACCCTTGGGGACCCAGTACTTC; j_call: TRBJ2-5; clone_size: -; d_call: TRBD1; v_call: TRBV15
cdr3_aa: CASSLIPRLTGGGASGSPREQFF; cdr3_nt: TGTGCCAGCAGCTTAATCCCCAGACTGACAGGGGGTGGTGCCAGCGGGAGCCCCCGGGAGCAGTTCTTC; j_call: TRBJ2-1; clone_size: -; d_call: -; v_call: TRBV7-3
cdr3_aa: CSARQLAGAETQYF; cdr3_nt: TGCAGTGCTAGGCAGCTAGCGGGGGCGGAGACCCAGTACTTC; j_call: TRBJ2-5; clone_size: -; d_call: TRBD2; v_call: TRBV20-1
cdr3_aa: CATSRDSYGYTF; cdr3_nt: TGTGCCACCAGCCGTGACAGCTATGGCTACACCTTC; j_call: TRBJ1-2; clone_size: few; d_call: -; v_call: TRBV15
cdr3_aa: CASRTGAYEQYF; cdr3_nt: TGTGCCAGCAGGACAGGGGCCTACGAGCAGTACTTC; j_call: TRBJ2-7; clone_size: -; d_call: TRBD1; v_call: TRBV7-2